One TCR beta chain is described in this entry. The assay was immunoSEQ multiplex PCR, and TCRdb's table has in-frame clones only and misses some. Among around 130,000 clones listed, over 75% were seen once. The sample originates from a study of blood T cell repertoires in COVID-19. Trimming removed 3 bases at V and 2 bases at J, with 9 bases between. The CDR3 is made up of 14 amino acids. Germline V lookup: CDR1 SGHVS, CDR2 FNYEAQ. The sample comprised peripheral blood. This clonotype was sampled from a woman in her sixties or seventies with acute or convalescent COVID-19. The V and J genes are TRBV7-6 and TRBJ2-3; D not certain. The CDR3 loop reads CASSLTSHTDTQYF. The CDR3 region has the DNA TGTGCCAGCAGCTTGACATCACACACAGATACGCAGTATTTT.